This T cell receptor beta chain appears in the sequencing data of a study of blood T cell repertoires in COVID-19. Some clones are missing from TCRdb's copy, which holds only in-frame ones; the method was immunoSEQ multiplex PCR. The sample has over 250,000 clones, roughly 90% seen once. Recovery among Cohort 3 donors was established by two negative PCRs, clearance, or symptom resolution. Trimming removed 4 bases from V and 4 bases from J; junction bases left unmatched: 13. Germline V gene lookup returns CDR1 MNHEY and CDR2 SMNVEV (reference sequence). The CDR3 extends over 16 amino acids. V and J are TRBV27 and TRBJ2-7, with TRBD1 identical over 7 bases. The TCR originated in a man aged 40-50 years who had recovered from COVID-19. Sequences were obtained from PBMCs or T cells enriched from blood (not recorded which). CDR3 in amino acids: CASSYRHGTAEYEQYF. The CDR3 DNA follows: TGTGCCAGCAGTTACCGGCATGGGACAGCAGAGTACGAGCAGTACTTC.